This entry describes one T cell receptor beta chain. V trimming: 0 bases; J trimming: 4 bases; junction bases outside the gene matches: 5. Germline assignment: CDR1 SNHLY and CDR2 FYNNEI. The CDR3 spans 16 residues. Either two negative PCRs, clearance, or symptom resolution qualified Cohort 3 donors as recovered. This specimen comes from a study of blood T cell repertoires in COVID-19. In the original processing: Estimated nucleated cell counts came from reference gene primer amplification. Measured with immunoSEQ multiplex PCR; TCRdb has only the in-frame clones, and not every one. V and J calls and clone size come straight from that table; D and trimming were deduced from the DNA. The sample has nearly 350,000 clones, about 90% seen once.

This chain joins TRBV2 and TRBJ2-1; 8 bases match TRBD2. The material sequenced was PBMCs or T cells enriched from blood (not recorded which). The TCR sequence derives from a woman aged 30 to 39 who had recovered from COVID-19. The CDR3 spells CASSEARVAGYNEQFF. The DNA of the CDR3 is TGTGCCAGCAGTGAAGCGCGGGTAGCGGGGTACAATGAGCAGTTCTTC.